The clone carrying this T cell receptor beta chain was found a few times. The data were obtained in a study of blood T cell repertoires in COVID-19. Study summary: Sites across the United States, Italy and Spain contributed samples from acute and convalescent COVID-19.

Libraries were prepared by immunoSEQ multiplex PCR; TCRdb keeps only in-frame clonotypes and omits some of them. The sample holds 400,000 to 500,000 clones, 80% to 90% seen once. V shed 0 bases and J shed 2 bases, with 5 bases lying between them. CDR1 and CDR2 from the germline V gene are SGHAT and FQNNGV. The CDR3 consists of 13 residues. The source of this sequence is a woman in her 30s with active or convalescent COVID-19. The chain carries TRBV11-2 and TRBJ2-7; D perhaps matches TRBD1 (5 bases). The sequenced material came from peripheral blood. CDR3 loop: CASSLDRAYEQYF. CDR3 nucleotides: TGTGCCAGCAGCTTAGACAGGGCCTACGAGCAGTACTTC. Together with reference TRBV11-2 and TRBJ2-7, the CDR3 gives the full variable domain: EAGVAQSPRYKIIEKRQSVAFWCNPISGHATLYWYQQILGQGPKLLIQFQNNGVVDDSQLPKDRFSAERLKGVDSTLKIQPAKLEDSAVYLCASSLDRAYEQYFGPGTRLTVT.